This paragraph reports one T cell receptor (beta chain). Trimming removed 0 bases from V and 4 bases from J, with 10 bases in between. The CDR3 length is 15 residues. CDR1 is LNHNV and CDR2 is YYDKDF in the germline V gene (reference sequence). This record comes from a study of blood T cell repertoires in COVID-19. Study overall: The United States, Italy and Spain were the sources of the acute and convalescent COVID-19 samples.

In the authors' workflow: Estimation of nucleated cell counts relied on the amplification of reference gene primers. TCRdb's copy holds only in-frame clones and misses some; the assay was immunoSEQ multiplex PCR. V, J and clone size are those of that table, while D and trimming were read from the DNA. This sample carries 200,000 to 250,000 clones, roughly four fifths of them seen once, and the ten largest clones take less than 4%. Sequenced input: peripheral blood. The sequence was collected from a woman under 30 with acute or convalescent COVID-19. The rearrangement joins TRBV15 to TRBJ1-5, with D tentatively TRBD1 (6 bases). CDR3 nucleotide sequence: TGTGCCACCAGCAGAGAAGACAGGCGAAATCAGCCCCAGCATTTT. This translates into CATSREDRRNQPQHF. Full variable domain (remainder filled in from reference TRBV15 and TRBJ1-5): DAMVIQNPRYQVTQFGKPVTLSCSQTLNHNVMYWYQQKSSQAPKLLFHYYDKDFNNEADTPDNFQSRRPNTSFCFLDIRSPGLGDTAMYLCATSREDRRNQPQHFGDGTRLSIL.